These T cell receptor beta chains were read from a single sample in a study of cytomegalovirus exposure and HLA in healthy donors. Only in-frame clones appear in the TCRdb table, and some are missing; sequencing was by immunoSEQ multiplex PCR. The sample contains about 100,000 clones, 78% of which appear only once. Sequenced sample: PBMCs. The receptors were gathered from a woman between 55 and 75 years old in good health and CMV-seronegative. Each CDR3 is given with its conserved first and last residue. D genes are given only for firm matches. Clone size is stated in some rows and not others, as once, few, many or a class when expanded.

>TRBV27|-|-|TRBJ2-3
CASSVPGAYTDTQYF
TGTGCCAGCAGTGTCCCAGGGGCCTACACAGATACGCAGTATTTT
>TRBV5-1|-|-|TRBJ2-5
CASSPYGQETQYF
TGCGCCAGCAGCCCCTACGGCCAAGAGACCCAGTACTTC
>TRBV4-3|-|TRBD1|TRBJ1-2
CASSQGKTGYGYTF
TGCGCCAGCAGCCAAGGGAAGACAGGGTATGGCTACACCTTC
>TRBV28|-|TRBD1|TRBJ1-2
CASRKGQSSYRGYTF
TGTGCCAGCAGAAAGGGACAGTCTAGCTATCGTGGCTACACCTTC
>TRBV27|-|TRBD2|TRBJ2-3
CASSTTSGGFPDTQYF
TGTGCCAGCAGTACAACTAGCGGTGGTTTCCCAGATACGCAGTATTTT
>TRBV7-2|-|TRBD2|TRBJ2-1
CASSLLAGVYNEQFF
TGTGCCAGCAGTCTGCTAGCGGGGGTCTACAATGAGCAGTTCTTC
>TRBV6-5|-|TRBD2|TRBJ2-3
CASSGAGGAGDTQYF
TGTGCCAGCAGTGGCGCGGGGGGCGCTGGAGATACGCAGTATTTT
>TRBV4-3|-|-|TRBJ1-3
CASSPEGLPGNTIYF
TGCGCCAGCAGCCCGGAGGGGCTTCCTGGAAACACCATATATTTT
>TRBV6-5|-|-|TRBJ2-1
CASSLDSISYNEQFF
TGTGCCAGCAGTCTTGACAGCATCTCCTACAATGAGCAGTTCTTC
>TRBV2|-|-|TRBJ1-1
CATVQVSTEAFF
TGTGCCACAGTACAGGTCAGTACTGAAGCTTTCTTT
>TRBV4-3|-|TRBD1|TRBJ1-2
CASSHETDRGYLYGYTF
TGCGCCAGCAGCCATGAGACGGACAGGGGGTATCTCTATGGCTACACCTTC
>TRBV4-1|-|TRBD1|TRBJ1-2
CASSTVGQGHYGYTF
TGCGCCAGCAGCACGGTGGGACAGGGACACTATGGCTACACCTTC
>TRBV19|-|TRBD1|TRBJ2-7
CASSLGTGRRSYEQYF
TGTGCCAGTAGTTTGGGGACAGGAAGGAGATCCTACGAGCAGTACTTC
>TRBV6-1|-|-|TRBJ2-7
CASSAVGRYEQYF
TGTGCCAGCAGTGCGGTGGGGCGGTACGAGCAGTACTTC
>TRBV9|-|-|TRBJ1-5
CASSPGVSGGNQPQHF
TGTGCCAGCAGCCCCGGGGTCAGCGGTGGCAATCAGCCCCAGCATTTT
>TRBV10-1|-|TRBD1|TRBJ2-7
CASPSLGQGFNEQYF
TGCGCCTCCCCGAGTCTAGGACAGGGATTCAACGAGCAGTACTTC
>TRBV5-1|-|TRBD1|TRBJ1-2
CASSLQGDGYTF
TGCGCCAGCAGCTTGCAGGGGGACGGCTACACCTTC
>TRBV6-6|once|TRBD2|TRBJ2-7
CASSPSGRDVGGEQYF
TGTGCCAGCAGTCCTAGCGGGAGAGATGTGGGTGGCGAGCAGTACTTC
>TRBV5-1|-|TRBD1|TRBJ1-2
CASSFGTGDRYGYTF
TGCGCCAGCAGCTTCGGGACAGGGGATAGGTATGGCTACACCTTC
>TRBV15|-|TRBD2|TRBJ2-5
CATSTTSVSSGTQYF
TGTGCCACCAGCACAACTAGCGTATCGTCGGGGACCCAGTACTTC
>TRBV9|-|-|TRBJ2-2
CASSAPRGELFF
TGTGCCAGCAGCGCCCCTAGGGGGGAGCTGTTTTTT
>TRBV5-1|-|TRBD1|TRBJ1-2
CASSPTTGTVNYGYTF
TGCGCCAGCAGCCCGACGACCGGGACAGTTAACTATGGCTACACCTTC
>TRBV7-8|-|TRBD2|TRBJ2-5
CASSLARLAGKETQYF
TGTGCCAGCAGCTTAGCGAGGCTAGCGGGAAAAGAGACCCAGTACTTC
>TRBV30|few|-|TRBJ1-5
CAWSVPFGGNQPQHF
TGTGCCTGGAGTGTCCCGTTCGGGGGCAATCAGCCCCAGCATTTT
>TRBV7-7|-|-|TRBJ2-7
CASSLAAGYEQYF
TGTGCCAGCAGCTTAGCGGCGGGCTACGAGCAGTACTTC
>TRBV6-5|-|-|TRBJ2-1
CASLSGWPYNEQFF
TGTGCCAGCCTTTCGGGTTGGCCCTACAATGAGCAGTTCTTC
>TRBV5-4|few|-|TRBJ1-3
CASSQGGTGNTIYF
TGTGCCAGCAGCCAAGGGGGAACTGGAAACACCATATATTTT
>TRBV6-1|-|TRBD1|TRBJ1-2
CASSGQGVGGYTF
TGTGCCAGCAGCGGACAGGGGGTTGGTGGCTACACCTTC
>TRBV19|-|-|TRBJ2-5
CASSIGRRQQETQYF
TGTGCCAGTAGTATCGGAAGGCGGCAGCAAGAGACCCAGTACTTC
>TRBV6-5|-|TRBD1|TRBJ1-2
CASSHNPGQISYTF
TGTGCCAGCAGCCATAACCCGGGACAGATTAGCTACACCTTC
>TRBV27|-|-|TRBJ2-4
CASSLGRGNIQYF
TGTGCCAGCAGTTTAGGTCGGGGAAACATTCAGTACTTC
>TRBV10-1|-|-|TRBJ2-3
CASSGGPSTDTQYF
TGCGCCAGCAGTGGAGGTCCTAGCACAGATACGCAGTATTTT
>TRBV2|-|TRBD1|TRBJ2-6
CATLQGSSGANVLTF
TGTGCCACCCTACAGGGGAGCTCTGGGGCCAACGTCCTGACTTTC
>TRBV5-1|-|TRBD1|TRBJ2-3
CASSSDRVLVDTQYF
TGCGCCAGCAGCTCGGACAGGGTATTAGTAGATACGCAGTATTTT
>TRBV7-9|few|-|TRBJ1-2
CASSFTAYGYTF
TGTGCCAGCAGCTTCACAGCCTATGGCTACACCTTC
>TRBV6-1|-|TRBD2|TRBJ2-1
CASSENPGLPNNEQFF
TGTGCCAGCAGTGAAAACCCGGGACTACCAAACAATGAGCAGTTCTTC
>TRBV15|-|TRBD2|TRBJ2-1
CATSRASGRYEQFF
TGTGCCACCAGCAGGGCTAGCGGGAGGTATGAGCAGTTCTTC
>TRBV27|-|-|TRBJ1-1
CASSLVSGNTEAFF
TGTGCCAGCAGTTTAGTCTCAGGGAACACTGAAGCTTTCTTT
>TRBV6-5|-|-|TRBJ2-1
CASSYGGTVNEQFF
TGTGCCAGCAGTTACGGGGGGACGGTCAACGAGCAGTTCTTC
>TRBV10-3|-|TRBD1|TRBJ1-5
CAISAGTENQPQHF
TGTGCCATCAGTGCGGGGACAGAGAATCAGCCCCAGCATTTT
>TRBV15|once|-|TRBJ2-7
CATSRDRGDYEQYF
TGTGCCACCAGCAGAGACAGAGGTGATTACGAGCAGTACTTC
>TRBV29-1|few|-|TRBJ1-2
CSVLKGGGTPWGYTF
TGCAGCGTCTTGAAAGGAGGAGGTACCCCGTGGGGCTACACCTTC
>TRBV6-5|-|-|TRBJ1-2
CASTRYPTDYGYTF
TGTGCCAGCACGCGGTATCCTACTGACTATGGCTACACCTTC
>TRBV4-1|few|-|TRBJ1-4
CASSQDRRPVEKLFF
TGCGCCAGCAGCCAAGATCGGCGGCCGGTGGAAAAACTGTTTTTT
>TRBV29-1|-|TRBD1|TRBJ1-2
CSVDGGQVAGYTF
TGCAGCGTTGATGGGGGACAGGTGGCTGGCTACACCTTC
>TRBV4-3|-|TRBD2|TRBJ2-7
CASSQDWTSGSYEQYF
TGCGCCAGCAGCCAAGATTGGACTAGCGGGTCCTACGAGCAGTACTTC
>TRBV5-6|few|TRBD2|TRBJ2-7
CASSFSGRGLQEQYF
TGTGCCAGCAGCTTTTCGGGGCGGGGACTACAGGAGCAGTACTTC
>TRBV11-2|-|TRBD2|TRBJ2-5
CASSPGGIETQYF
TGTGCCAGCAGCCCGGGAGGGATCGAGACCCAGTACTTC
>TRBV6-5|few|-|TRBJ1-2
CASSYTSYRNYGYTF
TGTGCCAGCAGTTACACCTCTTACAGGAACTATGGCTACACCTTC